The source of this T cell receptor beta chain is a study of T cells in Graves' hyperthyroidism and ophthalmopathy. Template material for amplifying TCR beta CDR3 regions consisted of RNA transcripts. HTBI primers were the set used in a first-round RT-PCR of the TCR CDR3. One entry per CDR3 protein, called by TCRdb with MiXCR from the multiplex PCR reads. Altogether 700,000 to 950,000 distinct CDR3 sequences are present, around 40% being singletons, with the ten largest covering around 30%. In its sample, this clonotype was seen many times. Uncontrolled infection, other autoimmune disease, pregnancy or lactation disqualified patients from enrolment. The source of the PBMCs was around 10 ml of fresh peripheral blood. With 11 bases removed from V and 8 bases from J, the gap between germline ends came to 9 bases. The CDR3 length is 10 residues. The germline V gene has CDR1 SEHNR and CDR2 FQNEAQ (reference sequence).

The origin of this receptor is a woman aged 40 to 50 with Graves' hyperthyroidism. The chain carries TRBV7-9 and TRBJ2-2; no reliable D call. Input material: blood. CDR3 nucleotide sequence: TGTGCCGCCCAGTATGGGGAGCTGTTTTTT. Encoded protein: CAAQYGELFF.